These 18 T cell receptor beta chains were sequenced from one sample in a study of vaccination effects on CD4 cells after COVID-19. No antigens are known for them. With the ViraFEST assay, the study expanded antigen-specific CD4+ T cells using viral peptide pools, then sequenced them. Cells that had been cultured for about 10 days were the source of isolated CD4+ T cells. Absence of prior SARS-CoV-2 infection characterized the vaccine recipients, who showed negative nucleocapsid antibodies. The table came from immunoSEQ multiplex PCR; TCRdb's copy has only in-frame clones and leaves some out. The sample contains roughly 65,000 clones, around 77% of which appear only once. Here the sequenced sample was CD4+ T cells from PBMCs cultured with HCoV-NL63 spike peptides, taken before COVID-19 vaccination. The receptor set was obtained from a human donor who received a COVID-19 vaccine.

V is TRBV7-8 and J is TRBJ2-7, with D perhaps matching TRBD2 (7 bases). Looked up from germline, CDR1 is SGHVS and CDR2 is FQNEAQ. The V gene lost 3 bases and the J gene lost 6 bases, with 12 bases spanning the gap. The CDR3 spans 13 residues. DNA for the CDR3: TGTGCCAGCAGCTTCGGGGGGCCCGGCGAGCAGTACGTC. Amino acid sequence: CASSFGGPGEQYV.

The genes are TRBV6-4 and TRBJ2-2, with D hard to call. V shed 8 bases and J shed 7 bases, with 17 bases lying between them. This CDR3 is 14 amino acids long. The germline V gene has CDR1 MRHNA and CDR2 SNTAGT. The CDR3 DNA sequence: TGTGCCAGCCGACCGCTTGGGTCCGGCGGGGAGCTGTTTTTT. Protein product: CASRPLGSGGELFF.

This clone came up once. The chain couples TRBV14 to TRBJ1-2; D is undetermined. Per germline, CDR1 SGHDN and CDR2 FVKESK. There are 14 residues in the CDR3. Deletions cut 1 base from V and 2 bases from J, with 8 bases between. The CDR3 DNA sequence: TGTGCCAGCAGCCAAGCTCTGGACAACTATGGCTACACCTTC. Its protein is CASSQALDNYGYTF.

V usage is TRBV19 and J usage is TRBJ2-1; D not resolved. V was pared by 4 bases and J by 2 bases, with 9 bases between. Per the germline V gene, CDR1 is LNHDA and CDR2 is SQIVND (reference sequence). This CDR3 has 14 amino acids. The CDR3 reads CASSNSFTYNEQFF. Here the CDR3 DNA reads TGTGCCAGTAGTAACAGTTTCACCTACAATGAGCAGTTCTTC.

The chain joins TRBV18 to TRBJ2-2; possible D gene TRBD2, 6 bases. V dropped 3 bases and J dropped 5 bases, with 13 bases sitting between them. CDR3 length: 15 amino acids. Germline lookup yields CDR1 KGHSH and CDR2 LQKENI. The CDR3 spells CASSPDAGSTGELFF. The DNA of the CDR3 is TGTGCCAGCTCACCGGACGCGGGATCGACCGGGGAGCTGTTTTTT.

The rearrangement links TRBV7-2 to TRBJ1-1; weak D call: TRBD1 (6 bases). Looked up from germline, CDR1 is SGHTA and CDR2 is FQGNSA. Trimming stripped 5 bases from V and 0 bases from J, with 10 bases between. This CDR3 is 14 amino acids long. As DNA, the CDR3 is TGTGCCAGCAGCCGGGGGCAGATGAACACTGAAGCTTTCTTT. This encodes CASSRGQMNTEAFF.

This clone turned up a few times. The chain is built from TRBV4-2 and TRBJ2-1; 12 bases map to TRBD2. The CDR3 length is 17 residues. Per germline, CDR1 LGHNA and CDR2 YNFKEQ. V lost 2 bases to trimming and J lost 2 bases; unmatched junction nucleotides: 4. In DNA form, the CDR3 reads TGTGCCAGCAGCCAATCTACTAGCGGGGGGCCCTACAATGAGCAGTTCTTC. Its protein product is CASSQSTSGGPYNEQFF.

The chain combines TRBV6-5 with TRBJ2-2; D may match TRBD1 or TRBD2 (6 bases each). The V and J ends lost 4 bases and 5 bases respectively, with 8 bases between them. Germline loops: CDR1 MNHEY, CDR2 SVGAGI. There are 13 residues in the CDR3. The CDR3 DNA is TGTGCCAGCAGTTGGAGGGGGACCGGGGAGCTGTTTTTT. Protein product: CASSWRGTGELFF.

V usage is TRBV7-2 and J usage is TRBJ1-2; weak D call: TRBD1 (5 bases). The CDR3 is 15 amino acids. Germline assignment: CDR1 SGHTA and CDR2 FQGNSA. V gave up 5 bases and J gave up 8 bases, with 21 bases separating them. The CDR3 DNA reads TGTGCCAGCAGCAACCGGGACCGCGATAGTCGGGGCTACACCTTC. The encoded protein is CASSNRDRDSRGYTF.

This clone was picked up a small number of times. V is TRBV2 and J is TRBJ1-5; D remains unclear. The V end lost 8 bases, the J end lost 4 bases, and 12 bases lay between the germline ends. Per the germline V gene, CDR1 is SNHLY and CDR2 is FYNNEI. This CDR3 has 13 amino acids. The CDR3 loop reads CASLSYRNQPQHF. Written as DNA, the CDR3 is TGTGCCAGCCTCTCATACCGAAATCAGCCCCAGCATTTT.

This clone was detected once. The chain employs TRBV19 and TRBJ1-2; D is ambiguous. Germline CDR1 LNHDA, CDR2 SQIVND (reference sequence). The ends were cut back, 3 bases at V and 4 bases at J, with 9 bases in the middle. This CDR3 contains 13 residues. The CDR3 sequence is CASSIGGFYGYTF. The DNA for the CDR3 is TGTGCCAGTAGTATCGGAGGGTTCTATGGCTACACCTTC. Filled out from reference TRBV19 and TRBJ1-2, the complete variable domain reads DGGITQSPKYLFRKEGQNVTLSCEQNLNHDAMYWYRQDPGQGLRLIYYSQIVNDFQKGDIAEGYSVSREKKESFPLTVTSAQKNPTAFYLCASSIGGFYGYTFGSGTRLTVV.

The V gene is TRBV5-1, the J gene TRBJ2-3; D ambiguous. This CDR3 region has 14 residues. Germline lookup yields CDR1 SGHRS and CDR2 YFSETQ. V lost 4 bases and J lost 1, with 10 bases in between. The CDR3 region has the DNA TGCGCCAGCAGCCTCACGGCGGGCACAGATACGCAGTATTTT. Translated: CASSLTAGTDTQYF.

CDR3 sequence (DNA): TGTGCCAGCAGGTCAACCGGGACACTAAACAATCAGCCCCAGCATTTT. This sequence encodes CASRSTGTLNNQPQHF. V usage is TRBV2 and J usage is TRBJ1-5; weak D call: TRBD1 (6 bases). V was clipped by 6 bases and J by 3 bases, with 18 bases between them. The CDR3 is 16 amino acids. The germline gives CDR1 SNHLY, CDR2 FYNNEI.

This clone was found once. The chain recombines TRBV9 with TRBJ2-5, with 9 bases that match TRBD2. The CDR3 has 15 amino acids. Germline V gene sequence: CDR1 SGDLS, CDR2 YYNGEE. V trimming: 0 bases; J trimming: 3 bases; junction bases outside the gene matches: 3. The CDR3 DNA sequence: TGTGCCAGCAGCGTAGCTGGACTAGCGAAAGAGACCCAGTACTTC. This sequence encodes CASSVAGLAKETQYF.

The chain couples TRBV5-1 to TRBJ2-5, with 9 bases matching TRBD1. CDR3 length: 17 amino acids. CDR1 and CDR2 from the germline V gene are SGHRS and YFSETQ. Losses at the gene ends were 4 bases for V and 2 bases for J; bases not matched to a gene: 12. CDR3 in amino acids: CASSRSPGQGLQETQYF. The CDR3 DNA reads TGCGCCAGCAGCCGATCCCCGGGACAGGGCCTACAAGAGACCCAGTACTTC.

The chain recombines TRBV12-3 or TRBV12-4 with TRBJ1-6; perhaps TRBD1 as D (6 bases). The CDR3 spans 13 residues. V shed 3 bases and J shed 14 bases, with 14 bases lying between them. CDR3 amino acids: CASSFRQGLTLHF. CDR3 in DNA: TGTGCCAGCAGTTTTAGGCAGGGGTTGACCCTCCACTTT.

V and J are TRBV11-2 and TRBJ2-3; TRBD1 matches at 10 bases. The CDR3 has 15 amino acids. After removal of 5 bases from V and 2 bases from J, the junction contained 4 bases not matched to a gene. Looked up from germline, CDR1 is SGHAT and CDR2 is FQNNGV. The CDR3 DNA is TGTGCCAGCAGCCGGGACAGGGGCCCCACAGATACGCAGTATTTT. Its translation: CASSRDRGPTDTQYF.

This chain's CDR3 is CASSHPGAGWEETQYF. In DNA, the CDR3 is TGTGCCAGCAGCCACCCGGGCGCGGGATGGGAAGAGACCCAGTACTTC. This chain uses TRBV7-2 with TRBJ2-5, with D perhaps TRBD2 (6 bases). The CDR3 covers 16 residues. V lost 5 bases and J lost 3, with 19 bases in between. Germline V gene sequence: CDR1 SGHTA, CDR2 FQGNSA.